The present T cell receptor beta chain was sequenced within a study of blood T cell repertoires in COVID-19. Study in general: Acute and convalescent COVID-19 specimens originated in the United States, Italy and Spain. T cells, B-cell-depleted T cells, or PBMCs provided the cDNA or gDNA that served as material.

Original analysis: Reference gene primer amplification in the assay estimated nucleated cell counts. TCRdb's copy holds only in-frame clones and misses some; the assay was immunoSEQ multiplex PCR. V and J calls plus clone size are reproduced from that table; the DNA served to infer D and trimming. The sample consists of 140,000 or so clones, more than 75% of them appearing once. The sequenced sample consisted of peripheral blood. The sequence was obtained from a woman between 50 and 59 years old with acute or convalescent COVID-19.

The CDR3 protein is CASSRAGPGETQYF. CDR3 DNA sequence: TGTGCCAGCAGCCGGGCGGGGCCCGGAGAGACCCAGTACTTC. This chain links TRBV7-7 with TRBJ2-5, with D possibly being TRBD2 (6 bases). Trimming left V 5 bases short and J 4 bases short, with 14 bases between. The germline CDR1 and CDR2 sequences are SSHAT and FNYEAQ (reference sequence). This CDR3 has 14 amino acids.